The clone carrying this T cell receptor (beta chain) occurred a few times. What it recognizes is unknown. The CDR3 length is 14 residues. Germline assignment: CDR1 LNHDA and CDR2 SQIVND (reference sequence). Trimming cost V 4 bases and J 0 bases; bases outside gene matches: 2. This record belongs to a study of blood T cells in healthy people across ages. Study-level points and caveats: Estimates of diversity drawn from one million T cells were considered underestimates. A strong correlation between TCR beta diversity and naive T cell percentage was seen.

Primers used in a second PCR of roughly 6 to 12 cycles were a sample-barcoded 5' primer and a J-beta primer mix. Paired-end reads containing CDR3 totaled no fewer than 2.5 million for each sample. From the 5' RACE reads, TCRdb called clonotypes with MiXCR, one entry per CDR3 protein. Here the sample spans more than 600,000 distinct CDR3 sequences, around a quarter being singletons. Another study also made use of these data, one on T cells of mothers and their children. Turning to that study: A few healthy Caucasian mothers, along with their six children, served as the donors.

This sequence was found in a boy aged 5-17 years in good health. The chain is built from TRBV19 and TRBJ1-2, with 7 bases lining up with TRBD1. Specimen: blood. CDR3 residues: CASSTGQSNYGYTF. The CDR3 nucleotides are TGTGCCAGTAGTACGGGACAGTCTAACTATGGCTACACCTTC. The full variable domain, rest sourced from reference TRBV19 and TRBJ1-2, is DGGITQSPKYLFRKEGQNVTLSCEQNLNHDAMYWYRQDPGQGLRLIYYSQIVNDFQKGDIAEGYSVSREKKESFPLTVTSAQKNPTAFYLCASSTGQSNYGYTFGSGTRLTVV.